What follows are 15 T cell receptor beta chains derived from one specimen sequenced in a study of cytomegalovirus exposure and HLA in healthy donors. The study ran its PCR with 60 Vbeta and 13 Jbeta primers. The assay was immunoSEQ multiplex PCR, and TCRdb's table has in-frame clones only and misses some. Of roughly 80,000 clones in the sample, about four fifths are singletons; the top ten hold 1.9%. The specimen was PBMCs. These receptors were obtained from a woman younger than 45 in good health and CMV-seronegative.

The gene calls are TRBV27 and TRBJ1-1, with unresolved D. The ends were cut back, 3 bases at V and 11 bases at J, with 16 bases in the middle. Germline-derived CDR1 and CDR2 are MNHEY and SMNVEV (reference sequence). The CDR3 has 13 residues. CDR3 bases: TGTGCCAGCAGTTTCGCGGGAGCGTTGAGTGCTTTCTTT. Residues: CASSFAGALSAFF.

V gene TRBV18 combines with J gene TRBJ1-5, with D maybe TRBD1 (6 bases). The V and J ends lost 5 bases and 7 bases respectively, with 18 bases between them. CDR1 KGHSH and CDR2 LQKENI come from the germline V gene. There are 15 residues in the CDR3. CDR3: CASSSITGSEQPQHF. CDR3 sequence (DNA): TGTGCCAGCTCATCGATTACAGGGTCGGAACAGCCCCAGCATTTT.

The chain links TRBV19 to TRBJ2-2; 8 bases match TRBD2. The CDR3 spans 17 residues. V was pared by 6 bases and J by 5 bases, with 14 bases of the junction left unmatched. The germline CDR1 and CDR2 sequences are LNHDA and SQIVND (reference sequence). The CDR3 here is CASSTVWDGRETGELFF. DNA for the CDR3: TGTGCCAGTAGCACTGTGTGGGACGGGAGGGAGACCGGGGAGCTGTTTTTT.

As DNA, the CDR3 is TGTGCCAGCAGTTTATACGCCGCTAGCGGAGCGAACACCGGGGAGCTGTTTTTT. Its protein product is CASSLYAASGANTGELFF. This rearrangement joins TRBV27 to TRBJ2-2; 7 nucleotides match TRBD2. Trimming at V came to 1 base and at J to 0 bases, leaving 8 bases not matched to a gene. The CDR3 covers 18 residues. CDR1 MNHEY and CDR2 SMNVEV come from the germline V gene (reference sequence).

The CDR3 spells CASPVNTEAFF. DNA for the CDR3: TGTGCCAGCCCGGTGAACACTGAAGCTTTCTTT. The chain couples TRBV7-9 to TRBJ1-1, with D uncertain. The germline gives CDR1 SEHNR, CDR2 FQNEAQ (reference sequence). V was shortened by 8 bases and J by 0 bases, with 4 bases between the two germline ends. The CDR3 contains 11 residues.

The gene calls are TRBV11-1 and TRBJ2-7; 8 bases agree with TRBD1. The CDR3 contains 12 residues. The V gene's germline CDR1 is SGHAT and CDR2 FQDESV (reference sequence). With 10 bases clipped from V and 6 bases from J, the junction kept 8 bases outside the gene matches. In nucleotides, the CDR3 is TGTGCCACAGGGGGCTCAGTGGGCGAGCAGTACTTC. Translating it yields CATGGSVGEQYF.

This chain uses TRBV5-1 with TRBJ2-7, with 10 bases that match TRBD2. The CDR3 is 16 amino acids. Germline V lookup: CDR1 SGHRS, CDR2 YFSETQ. V was clipped by 0 bases and J by 2 bases; unmatched bases: 5. The chain's CDR3 is CASSLELAGPPYEQYF. The CDR3, as DNA: TGCGCCAGCAGCTTGGAACTAGCGGGGCCTCCCTACGAGCAGTACTTC.

This clone is a singleton in its sample. The V and J genes are TRBV6-5 and TRBJ2-7, with 8 bases identical to TRBD1. Germline CDR1 reads MNHEY; CDR2 reads SVGAGI. J was trimmed by 0 bases and V by 0 bases; bases with no gene match: 4. The CDR3 runs 16 residues. CDR3 sequence: CASSYSRQGSSYEQYF. CDR3 bases: TGTGCCAGCAGTTACTCGAGACAGGGGAGCTCCTACGAGCAGTACTTC.

This clone was observed once. The chain carries TRBV19 and TRBJ1-2; no firm D call. Between the trimmed V and J ends, which lost 4 bases and 2 bases, there was a span of 8 bases. This CDR3 has 13 residues. From germline, CDR1 is LNHDA and CDR2 SQIVND (reference sequence). The CDR3 nucleotides read TGTGCCAGTAGTAGGTCCGGGAACTATGGCTACACCTTC. Translation: CASSRSGNYGYTF.

The V gene is TRBV6-5, the J gene TRBJ1-2; no definite D call. The ends were cut back, 0 bases at V and 4 bases at J, with 12 bases in the middle. Germline V lookup: CDR1 MNHEY, CDR2 SVGAGI. The CDR3 loop spans 15 amino acids. The CDR3 DNA follows: TGTGCCAGCAGTTACTCCGGAAGAGGGAGCTATGGCTACACCTTC. The encoded protein is CASSYSGRGSYGYTF.

The rearrangement links TRBV9 to TRBJ2-7; D is unclear. CDR1 and CDR2 (germline): SGDLS, YYNGEE. The CDR3 is 14 amino acids. V was clipped by 0 bases and J by 4 bases, with 11 bases between them. CDR3: CASSVGYSGYEQYF. Written as DNA, the CDR3 is TGTGCCAGCAGCGTAGGGTATTCCGGGTACGAGCAGTACTTC.

The J gene is TRBJ2-1, the V gene TRBV5-1; 11 bases are shared with TRBD1. The CDR3 has 17 amino acids. V was pared by 0 bases and J by 4 bases, with 6 bases of the junction left unmatched. Germline lookup yields CDR1 SGHRS and CDR2 YFSETQ. This CDR3 is CASSLASGTGGYNEQFF. As DNA, the CDR3 is TGCGCCAGCAGCTTGGCCAGCGGGACAGGGGGATACAATGAGCAGTTCTTC.

This clone has just a few counts. V is TRBV29-1 and J is TRBJ2-4, with TRBD1 identical over 9 bases. J was trimmed by 6 bases and V by 7 bases; bases with no gene match: 4. The CDR3 is 12 amino acids. Germline loops: CDR1 SQVTM, CDR2 ANQGSEA. In DNA form, the CDR3 reads TGCAGCGCCCGGACAGGGGTAAACATTCAGTACTTC. As protein: CSARTGVNIQYF.

This chain connects TRBV9 to TRBJ2-1; D is possibly TRBD1 (6 bases). The V end was cut by 0 bases, the J end by 7 bases, with 17 bases between. Germline V gene data show CDR1 as SGDLS and CDR2 as YYNGEE. CDR3 size: 16 residues. The CDR3 nucleotides read TGTGCCAGCAGCGTAGACGCCAGGGGTAATTGGAATGAGCAGTTCTTC. Translated, it gives CASSVDARGNWNEQFF.

This clone was found a few times. The chain couples TRBV7-8 to TRBJ1-2; 8 nucleotides match TRBD1. CDR3 length: 13 residues. V was pared by 5 bases and J by 7 bases, with 6 bases of the junction left unmatched. CDR1 and CDR2 from the germline V gene are SGHVS and FQNEAQ. This CDR3 reads CASSPHGTGGYTF. The CDR3 DNA reads TGTGCCAGCAGCCCGCACGGGACAGGTGGCTACACCTTC.